This section outlines one T cell receptor (beta chain) sequence together with its context. As yet, its antigen is unknown. The entry originates in a study of T cell responses to AZD1222 COVID-19 vaccine. After removal of 0 bases from V and 6 bases from J, the junction contained 4 bases not matched to a gene. Germline lookup yields CDR1 LGHDT and CDR2 YNNKEL (reference sequence). This CDR3 contains 15 residues. Study-level results: After two AZD1222 doses, spike-specific TCR breadth and depth rose versus day 0.

Here immunoSEQ multiplex PCR was the method, and the copy in TCRdb shows in-frame clones only, minus some. The table records approximately 220,000 clones, 85% to 95% of them present only once. The specimen comprised peripheral blood, sampled on day 0 of MenACWY control vaccination. This TCR was sampled from an adult in good health. V gene TRBV3-1 (or the pseudogene TRBV3-2) combines with J gene TRBJ2-2, with 7 bases fitting TRBD1. The CDR3, as DNA: TGTGCCAGCAGCCAAGATAGGGGGCGGGCCGGGGAGCTGTTTTTT. It encodes CASSQDRGRAGELFF.